This T cell receptor (beta chain) was captured in a study of blood T cell repertoires in COVID-19. The overall study: Sources were T cells, B-cell-depleted T cells, or PBMCs; the material itself was cDNA or gDNA.

CDR3 length: 14 residues. V shed 6 bases, J shed 5 bases, and the junction held 5 bases outside the gene matches. From germline, CDR1 is MRHNA and CDR2 SNTAGT. Residents of about two dozen US areas, aged roughly 18 to 89 years, made up the participants. Each recovered donor of Cohort 3 presented with two negative PCRs, clearance, or symptom resolution. Sequencing was performed with immunoSEQ multiplex PCR; in TCRdb, only in-frame clones are kept and a portion is missing. The sample carries 150,000 to 200,000 clones, approximately 85% recorded once. The origin of this receptor is a woman aged 25 to 39 who had recovered from COVID-19. This chain uses TRBV6-4 with TRBJ2-1; TRBD1 aligns across 9 bases. Sequences were obtained from PBMCs or T cells enriched from blood (not recorded which). CDR3 sequence reads: CASSEQGANNEQFF. The DNA of the CDR3 is TGTGCCAGCAGCGAACAGGGGGCCAACAATGAGCAGTTCTTC.